Shown below are 27 T cell receptor beta chains from a single sample sequenced in a study of neurological immune-mediated disorders. Each CDR3 protein gets one entry after TCRdb re-called the 5' RACE reads with MiXCR. Found here are about 79,000 distinct CDR3 sequences, 11% to 15% of them singletons; the top ten hold 6.8%. The sequencing input was PBMCs. The source is a woman aged 50 to 60 in good health.

This clonotype showed up many times. This chain uses TRBV24-1 with TRBJ2-7; D is uncertain. CDR3 length equals 13 residues. The V end lost 0 bases, the J end lost 6 bases, and 8 bases lay between the germline ends. Germline loops: CDR1 KGHDR, CDR2 SFDVKD. CDR3 bases: TGTGCCACCAGTGATTTGGTGTCAGTCGAGCAGTACTTC. This translates into CATSDLVSVEQYF.

The chain employs TRBV7-8 and TRBJ2-4, with a possible D match to TRBD1 (6 bases). The CDR3 length is 15 residues. The germline V and J ends were trimmed by 2 bases and 1 base, with 9 bases remaining between them. The germline gives CDR1 SGHVS, CDR2 FQNEAQ. The DNA for the CDR3 is TGTGCCAGCAGCTTAACAGGGTTGGCCAAAAACATTCAGTACTTC. It yields the protein CASSLTGLAKNIQYF.

This clonotype was recorded at least ten times. The gene calls are TRBV5-1 and TRBJ1-1; 8 nucleotides match TRBD1. The CDR3 runs to 14 residues. CDR1 is SGHRS and CDR2 is YFSETQ in the germline V gene. V gave up 4 bases and J gave up 1 base; unmatched junction bases: 3. The CDR3 here is CASSRGQANTEAFF. The CDR3 bases are TGCGCCAGCAGCCGGGGACAGGCGAACACTGAAGCTTTCTTT.

The chain couples TRBV29-1 to TRBJ2-7; a weak D match, TRBD2 (6 bases). Trimming took 4 bases from V and 1 from J, leaving 17 bases between them. This CDR3 spans 15 amino acids. Looked up from germline, CDR1 is SQVTM and CDR2 is ANQGSEA. The CDR3: CSVGGVGGASYEQYF. DNA for the CDR3: TGCAGCGTTGGAGGGGTCGGGGGAGCATCCTACGAGCAGTACTTC.

This clonotype was observed a few times. This chain uses TRBV12-3 or TRBV12-4 with TRBJ1-5; D perhaps matches TRBD1 (6 bases). This CDR3 is built from 16 residues. Trimming took off 6 bases at V and 1 base at J, with 16 bases between the two ends. The CDR3 nucleotides are TGTGCCAGCAGCTCAAGGGGGGGGCAGAGCAATCAGCCCCAGCATTTT. Translating it yields CASSSRGGQSNQPQHF.

The sample holds many counts of this clonotype. The gene calls are TRBV28 and TRBJ2-7, with 8 positions matching TRBD2. This CDR3 has 15 residues. Germline CDR1 MDHEN, CDR2 SYDVKM. Losses at the gene ends were 6 bases for V and 0 bases for J; bases not matched to a gene: 7. The CDR3 DNA reads as TGTGCCAGCAGATATAGCGGGGCCCGCTCCTACGAGCAGTACTTC. This encodes CASRYSGARSYEQYF.

This clonotype was counted at least ten times. The chain has TRBV28 and TRBJ2-1; a weak D match, TRBD2 (5 bases). Germline V gene data show CDR1 as MDHEN and CDR2 as SYDVKM. Trimming shortened V by 4 bases and J by 6 bases, and 13 bases separated the two germline ends. The CDR3 totals 14 residues. The DNA for the CDR3 is TGTGCCAGCAGTTCAACTAGAACCCTCAATGAGCAGTTCTTC. It encodes CASSSTRTLNEQFF.

The table lists this clonotype with many counts. The chain couples TRBV5-1 to TRBJ2-5; TRBD2 might be the D (7 bases). The CDR3 is 15 residues long. The germline gives CDR1 SGHRS, CDR2 YFSETQ. Trimming cost V 1 base and J 2 bases, with 12 bases left between them. The CDR3 DNA follows: TGCGCCAGCAGCTTGAGAGGGGGGGAACAAGAGACCCAGTACTTC. Its protein is CASSLRGGEQETQYF.

This clonotype was counted many times. The chain joins TRBV9 to TRBJ2-5, with D unresolved. This CDR3 is 13 amino acids long. Trimming took 4 bases from V and 4 from J, leaving 11 bases between them. Looked up from germline, CDR1 is SGDLS and CDR2 is YYNGEE. In DNA form, the CDR3 reads TGTGCCAGCAGCTTTTACACGGGAGAGACCCAGTACTTC. This encodes CASSFYTGETQYF. The whole variable domain, remainder taken from reference TRBV9 and TRBJ2-5, is DSGVTQTPKHLITATGQRVTLRCSPRSGDLSVYWYQQSLDQGLQFLIQYYNGEERAKGNILERFSAQQFPDLHSELNLSSLELGDSALYFCASSFYTGETQYFGPGTRLLVL.

As for this clonotype: The junction departs from the called germline gene at one end, perhaps through a read error. This sequence joins TRBV5-1 and TRBJ2-5, with D possibly TRBD2 on 5 matching bases. Germline-derived CDR1 and CDR2 are SGHRS and YFSETQ. This CDR3 has 12 amino acids. CDR3 sequence: CSSSLEEETQYF. DNA for the CDR3: TGCTCCAGCAGCTTGGAGGAAGAGACCCAGTACTTC.

At least ten counts were recorded for this clonotype. The chain recombines TRBV6-2 or TRBV6-3 with TRBJ1-1; no reliable D call. The CDR3 is made up of 15 amino acids. The germline V and J ends were trimmed by 6 bases and 6 bases, with 20 bases remaining between them. Germline values: CDR1 MNHEY, CDR2 SVGEGT. The CDR3 spells CASSVRDTFTAEAFF. In DNA form, the CDR3 reads TGTGCCAGCAGCGTCCGAGACACCTTTACGGCTGAAGCTTTCTTT.

This clonotype appeared many times. The J gene is TRBJ2-7, the V gene TRBV28; 7 bases match TRBD2. From germline, CDR1 is MDHEN and CDR2 SYDVKM. Trimming cost V 5 bases and J 2 bases; bases outside gene matches: 6. The CDR3 covers 14 residues. Here the CDR3 DNA reads TGTGCCAGCAGTATCCCTAGCGGTACCTACGAGCAGTACTTC. Protein product: CASSIPSGTYEQYF.

This chain joins TRBV24-1 and TRBJ2-1; TRBD2 matches at 9 bases. J gave up 6 bases and V 2 bases, and 7 bases lay outside the gene matches. In germline, CDR1 is KGHDR, CDR2 SFDVKD. The CDR3 contains 16 residues. In nucleotides, the CDR3 is TGTGCCACCAGTGATTCACAGCGGGGGGTACGCAATGAGCAGTTCTTC. This gives the protein CATSDSQRGVRNEQFF.

Many counts were recorded for this clonotype. The genes are TRBV20-1 and TRBJ1-6, with D maybe TRBD1 (5 bases). Germline lookup yields CDR1 DFQATT and CDR2 SNEGSKA (reference sequence). V was cut by 5 bases and J by 7 bases, with 15 bases left in between. This CDR3 comprises 14 residues. Written as DNA, the CDR3 is TGCAGTGCTCCCAAGGGGAGGGTGAATTCACCCCTCCACTTT. It is translated as CSAPKGRVNSPLHF.

In its sample, this clonotype was seen many times. V and J are TRBV7-8 and TRBJ1-4; 7 bases fit TRBD1. This CDR3 comprises 16 residues. From germline, CDR1 is SGHVS and CDR2 FQNEAQ. With 4 bases clipped from V and 0 bases from J, the junction kept 5 bases outside the gene matches. The CDR3 here is CASSSGQRTTNEKLFF. The CDR3 region has the DNA TGTGCCAGCAGCTCGGGACAGCGTACAACTAATGAAAAACTGTTTTTT.

This clonotype was observed many times. This chain connects TRBV27 to TRBJ2-7, with D maybe TRBD1 (6 bases). Germline loops: CDR1 MNHEY, CDR2 SMNVEV (reference sequence). The V and J ends lost 5 bases and 3 bases respectively, with 14 bases between them. CDR3 length: 14 amino acids. CDR3 region: CASSLQGRSYEQYF. The CDR3 DNA follows: TGTGCCAGCAGTCTTCAGGGGAGAAGCTACGAGCAGTACTTC.

There are many counts of this clonotype. This sequence joins TRBV20-1 and TRBJ2-2; 15 nucleotides match TRBD2. This CDR3 is 15 amino acids long. V shed 3 bases, J shed 4 bases, and the junction held 0 bases outside the gene matches. From germline, CDR1 is DFQATT and CDR2 SNEGSKA (reference sequence). The CDR3 protein is CSARGLAGGTGELFF. In DNA, the CDR3 is TGCAGTGCTAGGGGACTAGCGGGAGGCACCGGGGAGCTGTTTTTT.

This clonotype was observed at least ten times. This chain uses TRBV6-1 with TRBJ2-1; tentative D call: TRBD2 (6 bases). The length of the CDR3 is 16 residues. CDR1 is MNHNS and CDR2 is SASEGT in the germline V gene. Trimming cost V 6 bases and J 4 bases, with 19 bases left between them. This chain's CDR3 is CASSPVGTANYNEQFF. The CDR3 coding sequence is TGTGCCAGCAGCCCGGTAGGGACTGCAAATTACAATGAGCAGTTCTTC.

Points on this clonotype: A much more abundant neighbour one base away suggests this may be a read error. V is TRBV7-3 and J is TRBJ2-1; maybe TRBD2 (6 bases). This CDR3 is built from 13 residues. V was shortened by 10 bases and J by 5 bases, with 15 bases between the two germline ends. The germline gives CDR1 SGHTA, CDR2 FQGTGA. CDR3: CAIGGGPNNEQFF. In nucleotides, the CDR3 is TGTGCCATCGGGGGTGGGCCCAACAATGAGCAGTTCTTC.

This clonotype has a count of ten or more. The V and J genes are TRBV5-1 and TRBJ2-1; D is ambiguous. With 5 bases removed from V and 1 base from J, the gap between germline ends came to 16 bases. The germline gives CDR1 SGHRS, CDR2 YFSETQ. This CDR3 has 16 residues. In nucleotides, the CDR3 is TGCGCCAGCAGTTCACTTCCAGGTGGGTCCTACAATGAGCAGTTCTTC. Amino acid sequence: CASSSLPGGSYNEQFF. The complete variable domain, with remaining parts taken from reference TRBV5-1 and TRBJ2-1, reads KAGVTQTPRYLIKTRGQQVTLSCSPISGHRSVSWYQQTPGQGLQFLFEYFSETQRNKGNFPGRFSGRQFSNSRSEMNVSTLELGDSALYLCASSSLPGGSYNEQFFGPGTRLTVL.

This clonotype was observed at least ten times. V gene TRBV20-1 combines with J gene TRBJ1-5; no firm D call. The V gene lost 0 bases and the J gene lost 4 bases, with 7 bases spanning the gap. The length of the CDR3 is 13 residues. The germline CDR1 and CDR2 sequences are DFQATT and SNEGSKA (reference sequence). CDR3 bases: TGCAGTGCTAGAGAGTCAGCGAATCAGCCCCAGCATTTT. It translates to CSARESANQPQHF.

This clonotype was counted a single time. One end of the junction varies from germline; a read error may be responsible. The chain employs TRBV5-1 and TRBJ2-5; D uncertain. CDR1 is SGHRS and CDR2 is YFSETQ in the germline V gene. The length of the CDR3 is 16 residues. In DNA form, the CDR3 reads TGCGCCAGCAGCTTGCATACAGCAGCGTACCAAAAGACCCAGTACTTC. Protein: CASSLHTAAYQKTQYF.

The chain is built from TRBV3-1 and TRBJ2-1; D gene ambiguous. Germline V gives CDR1 LGHDT, CDR2 YNNKEL (reference sequence). The length of the CDR3 is 13 residues. The V and J ends lost 5 bases and 4 bases respectively, with 9 bases between them. The CDR3 protein is CASSLDGYNEQFF. The CDR3 nucleotides are TGTGCCAGCAGCTTGGACGGATACAATGAGCAGTTCTTC.

This rearrangement joins TRBV6-5 to TRBJ2-7; D is ambiguous. The CDR3 length is 13 residues. Germline V gene sequence: CDR1 MNHEY, CDR2 SVGAGI. The germline V and J ends were trimmed by 2 bases and 0 bases, with 5 bases remaining between them. CDR3 protein: CASSYASSYEQYF. The CDR3 region has the DNA TGTGCCAGCAGTTACGCGAGCTCCTACGAGCAGTACTTC.

This clonotype is a singleton in its sample. This rearrangement joins TRBV4-2 to TRBJ1-2; D gene unclear. The V end lost 5 bases, the J end lost 4 bases, and 20 bases lay between the germline ends. The CDR3 runs 16 residues. Germline V lookup: CDR1 LGHNA, CDR2 YNFKEQ. CDR3 sequence (DNA): TGTGCCAGCAGCTCCACGGAGCACCTTCAGAGCTATGGCTACACCTTC. Translation gives CASSSTEHLQSYGYTF.

This clonotype was seen repeatedly, ten times or more. The chain links TRBV5-1 to TRBJ2-3; possible D gene TRBD1, 5 bases. The CDR3 has 14 residues. Germline assignment: CDR1 SGHRS and CDR2 YFSETQ. V was shortened by 0 bases and J by 4 bases, with 9 bases between the two germline ends. The CDR3 DNA follows: TGCGCCAGCAGCTTGGAGCAGGGATCAGATACGCAGTATTTT. Protein product: CASSLEQGSDTQYF.

This clonotype was detected ten times or more. The chain links TRBV6-6 to TRBJ2-1, with D perhaps given as TRBD1 or TRBD2 (5 bases each). This CDR3 is built from 14 residues. Germline V gene data show CDR1 as MNHNY and CDR2 as SVGAGI (reference sequence). V lost 6 bases, J lost 3 bases, and 12 bases lay in between. CDR3 sequence: CASSPGSYYNEQFF. CDR3 sequence (DNA): TGTGCCAGCAGCCCAGGGAGTTACTACAATGAGCAGTTCTTC.